This T cell receptor (beta chain) stems from a study of T cells after yellow fever vaccination (dated by TCRdb to 2018 to 2020). Background on the whole study: Libraries from fractions with low cell numbers were prepared with the SMART-Seq v4 Ultra Low Input RNA kit. To track T-cell clones before and after primary and booster YFV17D yellow fever vaccination, bulk TCR alpha and beta repertoires were sequenced longitudinally. Two healthy male donors, one aged 18 to 30 and one aged 30 to 39 years, were included in the cohort. Blood was collected at multiple timepoints before and after primary and secondary immunization, and bulk PBMC replicates and cell subsets were isolated.

Broad study findings and their caveats: After the booster, most of the clones that had expanded following primary vaccination were detected again (96% of CD4 and 80% to 90% of CD8), which suggests that memory was broadly maintained. A small share of clonotypes occurred in both CD4 and CD8 compartments, likely arising from convergent recombination. The study included only a couple of donors, which limits how far the findings can be generalized. The secondary T-cell response was weaker than the primary response but faster, peaking on day 5 instead of day 15. Computational filtering was needed because FACS-sorted repertoires could contain abundant contaminating clonotypes from the bulk population.

Read against the paper, the sample's treatment or condition label means: live attenuated yellow fever vaccine strain. PBMCs were isolated from peripheral blood using a standard Ficoll-Paque protocol. CD4 and CD8 T-cell fractions were isolated with Dynabeads CD4 and CD8 positive selection kits. TriZol was used to extract RNA from bulk PBMCs, CD4 and CD8 fractions, and dextramer-positive and dextramer-negative fractions. Concerning this clonotype: It has no known antigen specificity. Base qualities are not recorded, but no much larger clone differs from it by a single base.

V ends up 6 bases short and J 1 base short, with an unmatched junction base count of 6. Its CDR3 holds 14 amino acids, cysteine through valine. CDR3 DNA only is kept here, 42 bases in frame from base 1. CDR1 and CDR2, looked up from the germline V gene, are MNHEY and SVGAGI. The reads were generated on an Illumina NovaSeq 6000. TCR cDNA was made using 5'RACE template switching, a step that added a universal primer site and unique molecular identifiers. cDNA synthesis was primed from both the TCR alpha and TCR beta constant segments. Library amplification used two PCR steps, and the second PCR step added sample barcodes and sequencing adapters. Sequencing of libraries was done on Illumina HiSeq 2500 (2x100 bp) or NovaSeq (2x150 bp). On the study's bioinformatics: Reads were demultiplexed and collapsed into UMI consensus sequences with MIGEC, and V(D)J alignment was performed with MiXCR. Using edgeR on replicate PBMC samples, clonotypes were called vaccine-responding if FDR was below 0.01 and the log2 fold change was above 5 up to day 15. Each bulk clonotype was labeled CD4 or CD8 based on which sequenced repertoire, CD4 or CD8, contained the clonotype at higher abundance. TCRdb reprocessed the public reads (quality trimming at Q25 with fastp, clone calling with MiXCR) and kept in-frame beta chains. CDR3 protein duplicates are merged, each entry listing the most common genes and DNA. TCRdb, not the authors, supplied the V and J calls. The sample records about 350,000 distinct CDR3 sequences, around 13% of which are singletons. 3% to 4% of the sample lies in the top ten.

The clonotype comes from a man between 18 and 35 years old who received the YFV17D yellow fever vaccine. Recombination connected TRBV6-5 to TRBJ2-7, and 7 junction bases match TRBD1. The input for sequencing was CD4+ T cells sorted from PBMCs, taken 15 days after the yellow fever booster vaccination. This receptor carries the CDR3 CASRRQGISYEQYV. The nucleotides are TGTGCCAGCAGACGACAGGGAATTTCCTACGAGCAGTACGTC.